The 20 T cell receptor beta chains in this list originate from one sample, sequenced in a study of shared clonotypes between healthy human individuals (TCRdb year 2020). For the CD8 naive samples, CD45RO-negative cells were positively selected for CCR7, yielding a CD45RA+CCR7+ population from which TemRA cells were excluded. Library construction relied on the immunoSEQ multiplex PCR assay. TCRdb provides this immuneACCESS table in a form limited to in-frame rearrangements. Some clones are lacking; in checked studies, under half of them reflect an unresolved V gene, and why the rest are absent is not known. This sample has 2 million to 2.5 million clones in its table, and approximately 95% of those were observed once. The ten largest clones add up to about 1.1% of the sample. Sequencing was performed on naive CD8+ T cells sorted from blood. The cell subset or site label here, explained by the study, means: CD45RA+CCR7+. These receptors were collected from a young man in good health.

This clone has only one observation. Other nucleotide sequences from this sample produce the same CDR3. The chain uses TRBV19 and TRBJ1-1; D gene ambiguous. CDR3 length equals 13 residues. The V gene's germline CDR1 is LNHDA and CDR2 SQIVND (reference sequence). V was pared by 3 bases and J by 1 base, with 6 bases between. Here the CDR3 reads CASSIFGNTEAFF. The CDR3 DNA follows: TGTGCCAGTAGTATTTTTGGGAACACTGAAGCTTTCTTT.

The chain links TRBV6-5 to TRBJ2-7; D is unclear. This CDR3 is built from 15 residues. Germline CDR1 is MNHEY and CDR2 is SVGAGI. V lost 5 bases and J lost 1, with 15 bases in between. CDR3 protein: CASSTYEGVSYEQYF. The CDR3 DNA follows: TGTGCCAGCAGTACATATGAAGGAGTATCCTACGAGCAGTACTTC.

The chain joins TRBV5-1 to TRBJ2-3, with 10 bases identical to TRBD1. The V and J ends lost 2 bases and 4 bases, in that order; junction bases with no gene match: 7. In germline, CDR1 is SGHRS, CDR2 YFSETQ. This CDR3 contains 16 residues. The CDR3 protein is CASSLGDRGTADTQYF. Written as DNA, the CDR3 is TGCGCCAGCAGCTTAGGGGACAGGGGTACTGCAGATACGCAGTATTTT.

V usage is TRBV7-9 and J usage is TRBJ2-7, with TRBD1 matching 12 bases. Germline V gene data show CDR1 as SEHNR and CDR2 as FQNEAQ (reference sequence). This CDR3 contains 15 residues. The V segment lost 4 bases and the J segment 5 bases; nucleotides outside the gene matches: 6. The CDR3 loop is CASSSPGTGGDEQYF. For the CDR3, the DNA is TGTGCCAGCAGCTCCCCCGGGACAGGGGGCGACGAGCAGTACTTC.

The chain is built from TRBV9 and TRBJ2-7, with a possible D match to TRBD2 (5 bases). Germline-derived CDR1 and CDR2 are SGDLS and YYNGEE. The V and J ends lost 4 bases and 0 bases respectively, with 17 bases between them. The CDR3 runs to 16 residues. The DNA of the CDR3 is TGTGCCAGCAGCTCCCACGTGTCGAGCGGCTCCTACGAGCAGTACTTC. Its protein product is CASSSHVSSGSYEQYF.

This chain links TRBV19 with TRBJ2-1, with D perhaps matching TRBD2 (5 bases). Trimming pared 1 base from V and 4 bases from J, leaving 14 bases between. The CDR3 totals 16 residues. Germline CDR1 LNHDA, CDR2 SQIVND (reference sequence). Written as DNA, the CDR3 is TGTGCCAGTAGTATAGGTCCAGCGGAAATTTACAATGAGCAGTTCTTC. Translation gives CASSIGPAEIYNEQFF.

The chain links TRBV11-2 to TRBJ1-2; 7 bases agree with TRBD1. The V and J ends lost 0 bases and 0 bases, in that order; junction bases with no gene match: 4. The CDR3 spans 16 residues. Germline CDR1 reads SGHAT; CDR2 reads FQNNGV. CDR3 in amino acids: CASSLDPGTANYGYTF. DNA of the CDR3: TGTGCCAGCAGCTTAGATCCCGGGACAGCTAACTATGGCTACACCTTC.

In its sample, this clone was seen a few times. Other DNA sequences from this sample encode an identical CDR3 as well. The chain links TRBV6-5 to TRBJ2-2; tentatively, D is TRBD2 (5 bases). The CDR3 runs to 14 residues. Trimming shortened V by 2 bases and J by 1 base, and 5 bases separated the two germline ends. Germline V gene sequence: CDR1 MNHEY, CDR2 SVGAGI. CDR3 sequence: CASSYRENTGELFF. The CDR3 DNA is TGTGCCAGCAGTTACCGGGAGAACACCGGGGAGCTGTTTTTT.

The rearrangement joins TRBV5-8 to TRBJ1-2, with D unresolved. From germline, CDR1 is SGHTS and CDR2 YDEGEE. The length of the CDR3 is 14 residues. Trimming removed 4 bases from V and 2 bases from J, with 12 bases in between. The CDR3 is CASSTPEVNYGYTF. The CDR3 DNA reads TGTGCCAGCAGCACCCCGGAAGTGAACTATGGCTACACCTTC.

This chain links TRBV13 with TRBJ2-3; TRBD1 matches at 8 bases. Germline V gives CDR1 PRHDT, CDR2 FYEKMQ (reference sequence). V lost 5 bases and J lost 6; bases outside the gene matches: 13. The CDR3 has 16 residues. CDR3 sequence: CASSPRGQGAGDTQYF. The DNA of the CDR3 is TGTGCCAGCAGCCCCCGGGGGCAGGGGGCAGGGGATACGCAGTATTTT.

This chain connects TRBV5-4 to TRBJ2-3, with D possibly matching TRBD2 (6 bases). CDR3 length: 15 residues. Trimming stripped 6 bases from V and 4 bases from J, with 18 bases between. From germline, CDR1 is SGHNT and CDR2 YYREEE (reference sequence). The chain's CDR3 is CASNEWRAGADTQYF. CDR3 nucleotide sequence: TGTGCCAGCAACGAGTGGAGGGCCGGAGCAGATACGCAGTATTTT.

The chain carries TRBV6-5 and TRBJ1-1; D unresolved. The CDR3 runs 12 residues. Germline CDR1 is MNHEY and CDR2 is SVGAGI. Trimming cost V 7 bases and J 3 bases, with 9 bases left between them. The CDR3 sequence: CASMQWDTEAFF. The DNA of the CDR3 is TGTGCCAGCATGCAATGGGACACTGAAGCTTTCTTT.

V and J are TRBV27 and TRBJ2-7; D may correspond to TRBD1 or TRBD2 (6 bases each). The germline V gene has CDR1 MNHEY and CDR2 SMNVEV (reference sequence). The CDR3 consists of 15 residues. The V end was cut by 4 bases, the J end by 4 bases, with 17 bases between. This CDR3 is CASSSSGGGGYEQYF. The CDR3 DNA sequence: TGTGCCAGCAGTTCATCAGGAGGGGGTGGGTACGAGCAGTACTTC.

Comment on this clone: The sample has other DNA sequences that encode this CDR3 too. The V and J genes are TRBV27 and TRBJ1-1, with D uncertain. The germline V gene has CDR1 MNHEY and CDR2 SMNVEV (reference sequence). The CDR3 runs to 15 residues. V gave up 0 bases and J gave up 3 bases, with 11 bases separating them. The CDR3 here is CASSLSPLGDTEAFF. The CDR3 coding sequence is TGTGCCAGCAGTTTATCGCCCCTTGGGGACACTGAAGCTTTCTTT.

With respect to this clone: The same CDR3 can be traced to other DNA sequences in this sample. The rearrangement links TRBV27 to TRBJ1-1; D gene unclear. CDR3 length: 13 amino acids. From germline, CDR1 is MNHEY and CDR2 SMNVEV (reference sequence). Trimming removed 5 bases at V and 1 base at J, with 8 bases between. The CDR3 DNA reads as TGTGCCAGCAGTCTAACACGGAACACTGAAGCTTTCTTT. Encoded protein: CASSLTRNTEAFF.

This sequence joins TRBV7-6 and TRBJ2-3, with TRBD2 matching 7 bases. The CDR3 loop spans 16 amino acids. Germline assignment: CDR1 SGHVS and CDR2 FNYEAQ. With V trimmed by 0 bases and J by 2 bases, 5 bases remained unmatched. CDR3 amino acids: CASSLASSGHTDTQYF. For the CDR3, the DNA is TGTGCCAGCAGCTTAGCCTCTAGCGGCCACACAGATACGCAGTATTTT.

As regards this clone: The junction departs from the called germline gene at one end, perhaps through a read error. The V call is TRBV7-7, the J call TRBJ2-2, with D possibly TRBD2 on 6 matching bases. The CDR3 runs to 16 residues. The germline CDR1 and CDR2 sequences are SSHAT and FNYEAQ (reference sequence). The CDR3 DNA reads as TGTGCTAGCAGCCTACCACCGGGCCTCGGGGGCGGGGAGCTGTTTTTT. This gives the protein CASSLPPGLGGGELFF. Using reference TRBV7-7 and TRBJ2-2 for the parts outside the CDR3, the full variable domain is GAGVSQSPRYKVTKRGQDVTLRCDPISSHATLYWYQQALGQGPEFLTYFNYEAQPDKSGLPSDRFSAERPEGSISTLTIQRTEQRDSAMYRCASSLPPGLGGGELFFGEGSRLTVL.

The V gene is TRBV30, the J gene TRBJ2-7; D is possibly TRBD2 (5 bases). Germline V gene data show CDR1 as GTSNPN and CDR2 as SVGIG (reference sequence). The ends were cut back, 8 bases at V and 5 bases at J, with 19 bases in the middle. The CDR3 has 13 amino acids. CDR3 sequence: CAGWRTDMNEQYF. The CDR3 region has the DNA TGTGCCGGCTGGAGGACCGACATGAACGAGCAGTACTTC.

Only one count was recorded for this clone. The CDR3: CASSPMGAGELFF. CDR3 in DNA: TGCGCCAGCAGCCCTATGGGTGCCGGGGAGCTGTTTTTT. The gene calls are TRBV5-1 and TRBJ2-2; D is unclear. The length of the CDR3 is 13 residues. The germline V gene encodes CDR1 SGHRS and CDR2 YFSETQ. V dropped 4 bases and J dropped 6 bases, with 10 bases sitting between them.

The table lists this clone with a count of one. The chain recombines TRBV2 with TRBJ2-7; D uncertain. Trimming took off 3 bases at V and 5 bases at J, with 20 bases between the two ends. Germline V CDR1 and CDR2: SNHLY, FYNNEI. There are 16 residues in the CDR3. The CDR3 spells CASSDPPSLPNNEQYF. The CDR3, as DNA: TGTGCCAGCAGTGACCCGCCGTCACTACCTAATAACGAGCAGTACTTC. Together with reference TRBV2 and TRBJ2-7, the CDR3 gives the full variable domain: EPEVTQTPSHQVTQMGQEVILRCVPISNHLYFYWYRQILGQKVEFLVSFYNNEISEKSEIFDDQFSVERPDGSNFTLKIRSTKLEDSAMYFCASSDPPSLPNNEQYFGPGTRLTVT.